What follows are 12 T cell receptor beta chains derived from one specimen sequenced in a study of naive and memory T cell subsets. No antigen is known for these receptors. The beta constant-region primer was an equimolar mix of two oligonucleotides covering TRBC1 and TRBC2. Four rounds of PCR amplified the ligated cDNA using nested alpha and beta constant-region primers plus SP2. TCRdb processed the UMI-ligation and nested PCR reads anew with MiXCR; each CDR3 protein has one entry. The table shows approximately 150,000 distinct CDR3 sequences, with 15% to 25% occurring only once. Study findings and constraints: Naive repertoires, especially CD8, held a few larger clonotypes, possibly memory cells re-expressing CD45RA.

The sample consisted of naive CD8+ T cells from blood. The receptors stem from a human donor in good health.

The chain uses TRBV12-5 and TRBJ2-6, with 9 bases matching TRBD1. CDR3 length equals 18 residues. Looked up from germline, CDR1 is LGHNT and CDR2 is FRNRAP. The J segment lost 0 bases and the V segment lost 4 bases, leaving 7 bases of the junction unmatched. The CDR3 sequence: CASGSGQGIPSGANVLTF. CDR3 coding DNA: TGTGCTAGTGGTTCTGGACAGGGGATACCCTCTGGGGCCAACGTCCTGACTTTC.

The genes are TRBV12-3 or TRBV12-4 and TRBJ2-5; 14 bases are a match to TRBD2. This CDR3 contains 17 residues. The junction had 6 bases not matched to a gene; V was cut back by 5 bases and J by 1 base. This CDR3 reads CASSPGGTSGSQETQYF. DNA of the CDR3: TGTGCCAGCAGTCCAGGTGGGACTAGCGGGAGCCAAGAGACCCAGTACTTC.

The chain uses TRBV27 and TRBJ2-5; D call uncertain. Trimming removed 1 base at V and 2 bases at J, with 5 bases between. Germline assignment: CDR1 MNHEY and CDR2 SMNVEV (reference sequence). This CDR3 contains 13 residues. The CDR3 coding sequence is TGTGCCAGCAGTTTATATTCGCAAGAGACCCAGTACTTC. Its translation is CASSLYSQETQYF.

This clonotype was seen a few times. The V gene is TRBV29-1, the J gene TRBJ2-7, with D possibly being TRBD2 (5 bases). Germline CDR1 reads SQVTM; CDR2 reads ANQGSEA. Trimming removed 2 bases from V and 4 bases from J, with 9 bases in between. The CDR3 spans 12 residues. In DNA, the CDR3 is TGCAGCGTTGAACAGAGAGGGTACGAGCAGTACTTC. Residues: CSVEQRGYEQYF.

This clonotype showed up just a few times. This chain uses TRBV12-3 or TRBV12-4 with TRBJ1-4, with D possibly TRBD1 on 6 matching bases. Trimming took 6 bases from V and 7 from J, leaving 9 bases between them. The CDR3 consists of 12 residues. Here the CDR3 reads CASSDRPEKLFF. DNA of the CDR3: TGTGCCAGCAGCGACAGGCCTGAAAAACTGTTTTTT.

The table lists this clonotype with a few counts. The rearrangement joins TRBV12-3 or TRBV12-4 to TRBJ2-1; the D is unclear. Trimming removed 0 bases from V and 9 bases from J, with 9 bases in between. The CDR3 consists of 13 residues. CDR3 sequence: CASSLAQGSEQFF. DNA for the CDR3: TGTGCCAGCAGTTTAGCGCAAGGCAGTGAGCAGTTCTTC.

The CDR3 DNA reads TGTGCCAGCAGTCCCGCCTGGGGGAAGGCCGGGGAGCTGTTTTTT. Its protein product is CASSPAWGKAGELFF. The chain couples TRBV6-5 to TRBJ2-2, with D perhaps being TRBD1 or TRBD2 (5 bases each). The CDR3 runs 15 residues. Germline CDR1 reads MNHEY; CDR2 reads SVGAGI. The V and J ends lost 5 bases and 6 bases respectively, with 16 bases between them.

This chain connects TRBV19 to TRBJ2-1; 9 nucleotides match TRBD2. Germline V gives CDR1 LNHDA, CDR2 SQIVND (reference sequence). V gave up 5 bases and J gave up 4 bases; unmatched junction bases: 6. This CDR3 comprises 15 residues. The CDR3 DNA follows: TGTGCCAGTAGTCATAGCGGGAGTAGGTACAATGAGCAGTTCTTC. It codes for CASSHSGSRYNEQFF. The full variable domain, rest sourced from reference TRBV19 and TRBJ2-1, is DGGITQSPKYLFRKEGQNVTLSCEQNLNHDAMYWYRQDPGQGLRLIYYSQIVNDFQKGDIAEGYSVSREKKESFPLTVTSAQKNPTAFYLCASSHSGSRYNEQFFGPGTRLTVL.

The genes are TRBV7-2 and TRBJ1-5; D not resolved. V lost 1 base and J lost 9, with 7 bases in between. This CDR3 is built from 12 residues. CDR1 SGHTA and CDR2 FQGNSA come from the germline V gene. The CDR3 DNA reads as TGTGCCAGCAGCTTAGTTGGAGGGCCCCAGCATTTT. Protein product: CASSLVGGPQHF.

The chain uses TRBV10-3 and TRBJ2-1; D is uncertain. Trimming pared 0 bases from V and 4 bases from J, leaving 7 bases between. There are 14 residues in the CDR3. Germline V gene lookup returns CDR1 ENHRY and CDR2 SYGVKD. The CDR3 sequence: CAISESSGYNEQFF. The DNA for the CDR3 is TGTGCCATCAGTGAGTCGTCTGGTTACAATGAGCAGTTCTTC.

This clonotype was detected only a few times. V gene TRBV20-1 combines with J gene TRBJ2-7, with D perhaps given as TRBD1 or TRBD2 (5 bases each). V was clipped by 3 bases and J by 3 bases, with 12 bases between them. The germline gives CDR1 DFQATT, CDR2 SNEGSKA (reference sequence). The CDR3 length is 13 residues. The CDR3 DNA reads as TGCAGTGCTAGGTCTGGGGACGGCTACGAGCAGTACTTC. This sequence encodes CSARSGDGYEQYF.

The rearrangement uses TRBV7-3 and TRBJ2-2; the D gene is possibly TRBD2 (5 bases). The CDR3 loop spans 15 amino acids. Germline V gives CDR1 SGHTA, CDR2 FQGTGA. Trimming pared 5 bases from V and 4 bases from J, leaving 14 bases between. CDR3 sequence: CASSPLAGGTGELFF. CDR3 in DNA: TGTGCCAGCAGCCCCTTGGCCGGAGGCACCGGGGAGCTGTTTTTT.